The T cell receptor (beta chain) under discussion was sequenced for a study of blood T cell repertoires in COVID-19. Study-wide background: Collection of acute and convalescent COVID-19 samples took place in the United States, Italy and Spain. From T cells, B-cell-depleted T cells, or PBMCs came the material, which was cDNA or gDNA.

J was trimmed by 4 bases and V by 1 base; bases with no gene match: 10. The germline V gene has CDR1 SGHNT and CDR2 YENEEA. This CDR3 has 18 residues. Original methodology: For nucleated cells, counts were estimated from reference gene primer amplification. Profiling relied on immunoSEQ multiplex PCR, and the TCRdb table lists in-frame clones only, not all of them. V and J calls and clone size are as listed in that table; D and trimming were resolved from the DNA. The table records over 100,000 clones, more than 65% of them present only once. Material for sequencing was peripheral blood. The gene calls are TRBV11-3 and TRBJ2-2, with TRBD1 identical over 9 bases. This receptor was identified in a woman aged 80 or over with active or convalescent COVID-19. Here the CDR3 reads CASSLGTGDVITTGELFF. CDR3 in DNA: TGTGCCAGCAGCTTAGGGACAGGGGATGTGATAACCACCGGGGAGCTGTTTTTT.